This entry describes one T cell receptor beta chain. This record belongs to a study of blood T cell repertoires in COVID-19. Some clones are missing from TCRdb's copy, which holds only in-frame ones; the method was immunoSEQ multiplex PCR. This table has tens of thousands of clones, 91% appearing once. The V and J ends lost 0 bases and 9 bases respectively, with 11 bases between them. Germline values: CDR1 KGHSH, CDR2 LQKENI. The length of the CDR3 is 13 residues. This receptor was obtained from a woman aged 80 or older with acute or convalescent COVID-19. The gene calls are TRBV18 and TRBJ1-1; D is ambiguous. The sequenced material came from peripheral blood. This chain's CDR3 is CASSPPSETQAFF. The CDR3, as DNA: TGTGCCAGCTCACCACCGTCGGAGACGCAAGCTTTCTTT.